The clone carrying this T cell receptor (beta chain) was seen a handful of times. Germline V lookup: CDR1 SGHTA, CDR2 FQGNSA. There are 14 residues in the CDR3. The V and J ends lost 1 base and 3 bases respectively, with 10 bases between them. This entry comes from a study of patients and donors after allogeneic stem cell transplantation. Via MiXCR, TCRdb re-called the RT-PCR reads, giving one row per CDR3 protein. The sample yields some 230,000 distinct CDR3 sequences, 12% to 15% seen once. V gene TRBV7-2 combines with J gene TRBJ2-7; a weak D match, TRBD1 (5 bases). Source material: blood, either unsorted or a sorted T cell fraction (not recorded which). This sequence originates from a human donor who was either an allogeneic HSCT recipient or a stem cell or donor lymphocyte infusion donor (not recorded which). It is not recorded whose cells these are; they may come from a transplant donor. The CDR3 bases are TGTGCCAGCAGCTTAGTCACCAGGGACTACGAGCAGTACTTC. Encoded protein: CASSLVTRDYEQYF.